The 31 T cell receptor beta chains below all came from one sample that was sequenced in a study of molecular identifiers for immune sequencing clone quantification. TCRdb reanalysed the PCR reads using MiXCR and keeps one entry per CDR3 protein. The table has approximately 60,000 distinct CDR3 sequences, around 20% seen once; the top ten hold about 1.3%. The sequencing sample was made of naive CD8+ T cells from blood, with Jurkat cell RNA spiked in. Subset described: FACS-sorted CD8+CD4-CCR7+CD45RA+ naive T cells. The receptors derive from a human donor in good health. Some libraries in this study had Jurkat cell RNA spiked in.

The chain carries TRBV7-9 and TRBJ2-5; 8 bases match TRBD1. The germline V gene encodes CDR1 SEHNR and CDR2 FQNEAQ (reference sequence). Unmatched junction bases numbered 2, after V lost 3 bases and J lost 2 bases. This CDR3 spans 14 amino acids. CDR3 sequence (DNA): TGTGCCAGCAGCTTGGACAGGGCACAAGAGACCCAGTACTTC. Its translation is CASSLDRAQETQYF.

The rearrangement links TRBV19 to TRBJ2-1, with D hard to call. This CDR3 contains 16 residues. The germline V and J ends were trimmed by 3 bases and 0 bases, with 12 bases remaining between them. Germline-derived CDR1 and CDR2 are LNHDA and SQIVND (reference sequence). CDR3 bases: TGTGCCAGTAGTATGTCTACGGGTAGCTCCTACAATGAGCAGTTCTTC. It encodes CASSMSTGSSYNEQFF.

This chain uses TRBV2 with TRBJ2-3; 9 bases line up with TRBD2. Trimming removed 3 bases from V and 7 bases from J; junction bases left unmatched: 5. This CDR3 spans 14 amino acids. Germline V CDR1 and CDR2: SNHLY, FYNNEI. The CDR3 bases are TGTGCCAGCAGTGAGGAGACTAGCGGTAATACGCAGTATTTT. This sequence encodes CASSEETSGNTQYF.

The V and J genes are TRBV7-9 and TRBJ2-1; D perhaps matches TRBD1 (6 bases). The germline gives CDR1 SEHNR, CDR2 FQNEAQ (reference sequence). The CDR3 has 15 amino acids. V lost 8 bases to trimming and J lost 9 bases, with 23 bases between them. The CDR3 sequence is CASAIRGAGTGEQFF. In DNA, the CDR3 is TGTGCCAGCGCGATCAGGGGCGCCGGAACGGGTGAGCAGTTCTTC.

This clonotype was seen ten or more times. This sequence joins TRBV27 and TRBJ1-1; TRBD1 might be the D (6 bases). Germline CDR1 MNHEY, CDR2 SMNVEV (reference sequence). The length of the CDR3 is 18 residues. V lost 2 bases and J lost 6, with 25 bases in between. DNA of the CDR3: TGTGCCAGCAGTTTAGACCCTCTTGGACAGATAATCTCGGCTGAAGCTTTCTTT. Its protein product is CASSLDPLGQIISAEAFF.

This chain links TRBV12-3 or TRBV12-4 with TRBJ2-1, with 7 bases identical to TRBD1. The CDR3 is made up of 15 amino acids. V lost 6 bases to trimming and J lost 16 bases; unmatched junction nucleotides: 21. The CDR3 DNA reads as TGTGCCAGCAGCCCGGACAGGACGATCCGTGAGTCTAGATTCTTC. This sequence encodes CASSPDRTIRESRFF.

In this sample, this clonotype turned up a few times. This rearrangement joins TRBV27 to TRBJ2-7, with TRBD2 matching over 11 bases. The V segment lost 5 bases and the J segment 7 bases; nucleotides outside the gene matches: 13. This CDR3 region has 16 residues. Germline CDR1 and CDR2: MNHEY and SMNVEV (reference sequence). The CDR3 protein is CASSLWTSGSFGEQYF. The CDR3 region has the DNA TGTGCCAGCAGTCTCTGGACTAGCGGGTCCTTCGGGGAGCAGTACTTC.

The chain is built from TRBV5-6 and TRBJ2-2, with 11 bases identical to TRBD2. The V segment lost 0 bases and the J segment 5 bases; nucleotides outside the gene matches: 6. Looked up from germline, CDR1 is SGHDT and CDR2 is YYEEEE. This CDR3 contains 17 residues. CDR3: CASSLARLAGLTGELFF. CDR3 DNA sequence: TGTGCCAGCAGCTTGGCGCGACTAGCGGGACTTACCGGGGAGCTGTTTTTT.

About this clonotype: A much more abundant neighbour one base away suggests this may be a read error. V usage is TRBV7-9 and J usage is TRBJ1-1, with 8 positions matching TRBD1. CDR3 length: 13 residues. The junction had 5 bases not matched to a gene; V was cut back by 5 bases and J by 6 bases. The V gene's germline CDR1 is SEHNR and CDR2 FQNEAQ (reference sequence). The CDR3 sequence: CASSQTGEAEAFF. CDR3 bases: TGTGCCAGCAGCCAGACAGGGGAGGCTGAAGCTTTCTTT.

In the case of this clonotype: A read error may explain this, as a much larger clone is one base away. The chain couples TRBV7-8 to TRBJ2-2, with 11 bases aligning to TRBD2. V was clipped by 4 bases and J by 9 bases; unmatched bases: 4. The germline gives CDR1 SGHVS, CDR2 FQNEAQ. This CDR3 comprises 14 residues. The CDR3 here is CASSSSGRPRELFF. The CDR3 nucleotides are TGTGCCAGCAGCTCTAGCGGGAGGCCCCGGGAGCTGTTTTTT.

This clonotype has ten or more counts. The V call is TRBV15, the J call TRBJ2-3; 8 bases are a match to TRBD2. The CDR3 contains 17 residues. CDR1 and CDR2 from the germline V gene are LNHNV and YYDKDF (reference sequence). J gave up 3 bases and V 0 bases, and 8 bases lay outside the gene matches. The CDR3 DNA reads TGTGCCACCAGCAGAGATCTTTGGGCGGGAGGAACAGATACGCAGTATTTT. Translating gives CATSRDLWAGGTDTQYF.

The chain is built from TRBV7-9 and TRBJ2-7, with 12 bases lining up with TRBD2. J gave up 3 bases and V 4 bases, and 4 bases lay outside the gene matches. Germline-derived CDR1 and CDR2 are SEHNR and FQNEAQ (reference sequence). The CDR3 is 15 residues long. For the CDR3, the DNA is TGTGCCAGCAGCTCTTGGACTAGCGGGAACTACGAGCAGTACTTC. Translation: CASSSWTSGNYEQYF.

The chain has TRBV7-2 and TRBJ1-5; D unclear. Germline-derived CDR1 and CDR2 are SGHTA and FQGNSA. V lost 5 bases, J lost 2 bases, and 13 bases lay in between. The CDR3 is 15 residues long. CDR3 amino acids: CASSLVPEGNQPQHF. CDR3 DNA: TGTGCCAGCAGCCTGGTCCCTGAAGGCAATCAGCCCCAGCATTTT.

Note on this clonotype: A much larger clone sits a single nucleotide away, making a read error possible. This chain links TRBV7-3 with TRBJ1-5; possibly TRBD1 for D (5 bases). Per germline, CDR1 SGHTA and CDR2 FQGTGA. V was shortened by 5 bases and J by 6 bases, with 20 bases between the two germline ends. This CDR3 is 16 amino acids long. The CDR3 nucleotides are TGTGCCAGCAGCCATCCGCGGGGGTTTCGTAGTCAGCCCCAGCATTTT. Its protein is CASSHPRGFRSQPQHF.

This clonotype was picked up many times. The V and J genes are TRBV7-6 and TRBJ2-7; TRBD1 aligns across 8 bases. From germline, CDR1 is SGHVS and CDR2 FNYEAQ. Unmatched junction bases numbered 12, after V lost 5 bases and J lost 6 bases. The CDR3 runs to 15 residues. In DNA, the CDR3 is TGTGCCAGCAGCATAATACCGGGACAGGCGTCCGAGCAGTACTTC. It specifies CASSIIPGQASEQYF.

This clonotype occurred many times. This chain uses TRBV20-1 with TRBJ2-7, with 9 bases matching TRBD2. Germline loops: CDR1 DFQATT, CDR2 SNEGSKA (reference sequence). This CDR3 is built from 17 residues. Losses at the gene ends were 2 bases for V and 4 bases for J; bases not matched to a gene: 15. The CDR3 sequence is CSARTARGSGSRYEQYF. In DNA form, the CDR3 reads TGCAGTGCTAGAACCGCGAGGGGTAGCGGGAGTCGGTACGAGCAGTACTTC.

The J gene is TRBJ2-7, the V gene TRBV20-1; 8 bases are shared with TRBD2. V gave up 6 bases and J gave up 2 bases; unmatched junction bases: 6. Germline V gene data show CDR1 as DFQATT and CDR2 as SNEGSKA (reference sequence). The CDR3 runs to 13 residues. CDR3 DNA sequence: TGCAGTGCAAATAGCGGGATGGCCTACGAGCAGTACTTC. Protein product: CSANSGMAYEQYF.

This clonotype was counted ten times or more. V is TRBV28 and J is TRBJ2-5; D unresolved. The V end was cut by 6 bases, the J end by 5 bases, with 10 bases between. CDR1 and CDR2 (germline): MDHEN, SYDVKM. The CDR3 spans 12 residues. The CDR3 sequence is CASSHGSETQYF. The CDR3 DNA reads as TGTGCCAGCAGCCACGGATCTGAGACCCAGTACTTC. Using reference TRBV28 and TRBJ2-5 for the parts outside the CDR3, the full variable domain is DVKVTQSSRYLVKRTGEKVFLECVQDMDHENMFWYRQDPGLGLRLIYFSYDVKMKEKGDIPEGYSVSREKKERFSLILESASTNQTSMYLCASSHGSETQYFGPGTRLLVL.

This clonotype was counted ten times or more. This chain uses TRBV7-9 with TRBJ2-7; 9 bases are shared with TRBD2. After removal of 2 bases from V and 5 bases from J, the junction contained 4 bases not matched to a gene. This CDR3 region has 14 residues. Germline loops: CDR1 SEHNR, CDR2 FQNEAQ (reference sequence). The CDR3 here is CASSLLAGVNEQYF. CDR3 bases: TGTGCCAGCAGCTTATTAGCGGGAGTCAACGAGCAGTACTTC.

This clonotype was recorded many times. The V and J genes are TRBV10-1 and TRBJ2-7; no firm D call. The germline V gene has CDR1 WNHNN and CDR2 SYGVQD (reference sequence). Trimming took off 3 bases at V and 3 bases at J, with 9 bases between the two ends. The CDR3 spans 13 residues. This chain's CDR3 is CASSDLLSYEQYF. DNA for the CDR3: TGCGCCAGCAGTGATTTGTTAAGCTACGAGCAGTACTTC.

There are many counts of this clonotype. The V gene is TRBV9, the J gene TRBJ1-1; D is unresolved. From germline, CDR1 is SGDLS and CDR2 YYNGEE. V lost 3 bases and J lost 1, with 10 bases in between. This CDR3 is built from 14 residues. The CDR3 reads CASSAWSGNTEAFF. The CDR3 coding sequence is TGTGCCAGCAGCGCTTGGTCTGGGAACACTGAAGCTTTCTTT.

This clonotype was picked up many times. CDR3 bases: TGTGCCAGCAGCTTAGCCTCATCCTACGAGCAGTACTTC. Residues: CASSLASSYEQYF. This chain uses TRBV7-6 with TRBJ2-7; no clear D gene. Germline V gives CDR1 SGHVS, CDR2 FNYEAQ. V was clipped by 0 bases and J by 1 base, with 4 bases between them. The CDR3 is 13 amino acids.

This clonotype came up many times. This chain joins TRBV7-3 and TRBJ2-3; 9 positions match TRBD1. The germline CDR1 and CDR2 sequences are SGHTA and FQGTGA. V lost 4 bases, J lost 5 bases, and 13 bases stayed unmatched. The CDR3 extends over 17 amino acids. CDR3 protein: CASSSFLPGQGGDTQYF. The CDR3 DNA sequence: TGTGCCAGCAGCTCCTTCTTACCGGGACAGGGAGGAGATACGCAGTATTTT.

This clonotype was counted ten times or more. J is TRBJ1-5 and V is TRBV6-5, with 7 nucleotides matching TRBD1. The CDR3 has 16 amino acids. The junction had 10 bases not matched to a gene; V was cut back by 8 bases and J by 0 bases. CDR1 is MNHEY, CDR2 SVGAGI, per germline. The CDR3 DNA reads TGTGCCAGCTCACACAGGGACAGACCTAGCAATCAGCCCCAGCATTTT. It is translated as CASSHRDRPSNQPQHF.

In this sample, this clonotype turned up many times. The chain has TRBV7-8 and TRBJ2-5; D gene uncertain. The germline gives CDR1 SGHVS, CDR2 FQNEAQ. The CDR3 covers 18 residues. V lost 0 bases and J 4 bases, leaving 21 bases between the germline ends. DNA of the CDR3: TGTGCCAGCAGCTTAGCTTTTCCGGGCACTCGGGTTCTAGAGACCCAGTACTTC. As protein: CASSLAFPGTRVLETQYF. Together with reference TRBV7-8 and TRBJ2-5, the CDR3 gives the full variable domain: GAGVSQSPRYKVAKRGQDVALRCDPISGHVSLFWYQQALGQGPEFLTYFQNEAQLDKSGLPSDRFFAERPEGSVSTLKIQRTQQEDSAVYLCASSLAFPGTRVLETQYFGPGTRLLVL.

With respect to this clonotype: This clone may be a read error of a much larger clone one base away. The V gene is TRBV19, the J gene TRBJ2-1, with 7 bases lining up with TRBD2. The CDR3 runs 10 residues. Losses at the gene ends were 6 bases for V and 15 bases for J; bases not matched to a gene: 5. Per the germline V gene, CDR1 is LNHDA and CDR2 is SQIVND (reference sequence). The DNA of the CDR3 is TGTGCCAGTAGATTGGGGAGGGCGTTCTTC. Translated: CASRLGRAFF. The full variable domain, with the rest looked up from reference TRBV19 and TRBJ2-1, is DGGITQSPKYLFRKEGQNVTLSCEQNLNHDAMYWYRQDPGQGLRLIYYSQIVNDFQKGDIAEGYSVSREKKESFPLTVTSAQKNPTAFYLCASRLGRAFFGPGTRLTVL.

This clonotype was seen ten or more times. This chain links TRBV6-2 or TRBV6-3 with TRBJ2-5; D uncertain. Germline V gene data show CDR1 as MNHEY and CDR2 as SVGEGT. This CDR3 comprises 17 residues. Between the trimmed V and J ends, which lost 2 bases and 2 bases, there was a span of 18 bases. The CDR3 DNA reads TGTGCCAGCAGTTACCCCTCCGGAAGGTTCGAACAAGAGACCCAGTACTTC. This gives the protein CASSYPSGRFEQETQYF.

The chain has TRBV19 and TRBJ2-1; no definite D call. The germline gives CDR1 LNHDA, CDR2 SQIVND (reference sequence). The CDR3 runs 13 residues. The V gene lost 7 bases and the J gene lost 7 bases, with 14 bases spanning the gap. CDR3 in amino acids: CASKSGWSNEQFF. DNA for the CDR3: TGTGCCAGTAAGAGTGGTTGGTCAAATGAGCAGTTCTTC.

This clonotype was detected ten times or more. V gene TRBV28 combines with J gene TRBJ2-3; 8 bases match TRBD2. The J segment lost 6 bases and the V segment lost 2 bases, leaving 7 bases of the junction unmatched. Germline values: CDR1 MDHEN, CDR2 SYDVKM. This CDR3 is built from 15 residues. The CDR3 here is CASSLKAGVVDTQYF. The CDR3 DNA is TGTGCCAGCAGTTTAAAAGCGGGAGTGGTGGATACGCAGTATTTT.

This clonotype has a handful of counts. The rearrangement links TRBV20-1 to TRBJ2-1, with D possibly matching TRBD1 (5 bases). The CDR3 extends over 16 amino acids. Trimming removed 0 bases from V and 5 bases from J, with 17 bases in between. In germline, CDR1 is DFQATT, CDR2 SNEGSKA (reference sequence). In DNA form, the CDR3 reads TGCAGTGCTAGAGATTTGAGGACACATTTACACAATGAGCAGTTCTTC. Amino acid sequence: CSARDLRTHLHNEQFF.

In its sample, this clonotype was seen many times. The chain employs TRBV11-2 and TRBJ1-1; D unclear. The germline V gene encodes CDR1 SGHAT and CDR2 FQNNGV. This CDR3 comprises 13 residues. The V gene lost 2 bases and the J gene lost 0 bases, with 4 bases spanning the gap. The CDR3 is CASSLYVNTEAFF. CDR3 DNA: TGTGCCAGCAGCTTATACGTGAACACTGAAGCTTTCTTT.